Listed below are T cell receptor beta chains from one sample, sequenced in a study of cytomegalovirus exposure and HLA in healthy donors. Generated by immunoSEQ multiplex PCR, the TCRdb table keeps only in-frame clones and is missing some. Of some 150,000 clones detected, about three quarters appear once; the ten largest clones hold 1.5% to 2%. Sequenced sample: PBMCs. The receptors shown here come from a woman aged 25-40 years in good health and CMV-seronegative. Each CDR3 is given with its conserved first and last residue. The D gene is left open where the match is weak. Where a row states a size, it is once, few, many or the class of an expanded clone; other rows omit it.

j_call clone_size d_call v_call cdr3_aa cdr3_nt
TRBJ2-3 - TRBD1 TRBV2 CASMVQGATDTQYF TGTGCCAGCATGGTTCAGGGGGCCACAGATACGCAGTATTTT
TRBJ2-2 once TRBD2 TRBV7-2 CASSLPPGLAGGYSGELFF TGTGCCAGCAGCTTACCGCCGGGACTAGCGGGAGGATATAGCGGGGAGCTGTTTTTT
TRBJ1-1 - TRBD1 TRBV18 CASSKADRANTEAFF TGTGCCAGCTCAAAAGCGGACAGGGCGAACACTGAAGCTTTCTTT
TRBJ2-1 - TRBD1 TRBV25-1 CASSEQKPGQGLYNEQFF TGTGCCAGCAGTGAACAAAAACCGGGACAGGGCTTGTACAATGAGCAGTTCTTC
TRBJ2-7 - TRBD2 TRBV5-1 CASSLDLAGGPSYEQYF TGCGCCAGCAGCTTGGATCTAGCGGGAGGGCCGTCCTACGAGCAGTACTTC
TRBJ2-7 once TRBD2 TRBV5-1 CASSLGGRWTSGRYEQYF TGCGCCAGCAGCTTGGGCGGACGGTGGACTAGCGGAAGGTACGAGCAGTACTTC
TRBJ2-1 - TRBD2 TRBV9 CASSVGGSSGAYNEQFF TGTGCCAGCAGCGTAGGGGGAAGTAGCGGGGCCTACAATGAGCAGTTCTTC
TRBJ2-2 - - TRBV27 CASLGDRNTGELFF TGTGCCAGCCTGGGTGACAGAAACACCGGGGAGCTGTTTTTT
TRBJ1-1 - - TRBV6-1 CASSAGVTHSTEAFF TGTGCCAGCAGTGCCGGGGTCACCCACTCCACTGAAGCTTTCTTT
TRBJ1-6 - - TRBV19 CASSIGGRNSPLHF TGTGCCAGTAGTATAGGGGGGCGAAATTCACCCCTCCACTTT
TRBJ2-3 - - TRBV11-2 CASSLRQDTDTQYF TGTGCCAGCAGCTTACGACAGGACACAGATACGCAGTATTTT
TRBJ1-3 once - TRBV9 CASSPSGEPGNTIYF TGTGCCAGCAGCCCCTCGGGGGAACCCGGAAACACCATATATTTT
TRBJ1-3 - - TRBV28 CASSLDTHRDTIYF TGTGCCAGCAGTCTCGACACTCATAGAGACACCATATATTTT
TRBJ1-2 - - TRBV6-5 CASSYSVRRAWGYTF TGTGCCAGCAGTTACTCGGTCAGGAGGGCCTGGGGCTACACCTTC
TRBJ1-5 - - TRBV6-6 CASSYRAGLDQPQHF TGTGCCAGCAGTTACAGGGCAGGACTAGATCAGCCCCAGCATTTT
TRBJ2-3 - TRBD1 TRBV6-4 CASSITGDGDTQYF TGTGCCAGCAGTATTACAGGGGATGGAGATACGCAGTATTTT
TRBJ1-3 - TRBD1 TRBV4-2 CASSQGQGNTIYF TGTGCCAGCAGCCAAGGACAGGGGAACACCATATATTTT
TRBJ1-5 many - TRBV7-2 CASSLVEGDNQPQHF TGTGCCAGCAGCTTAGTAGAAGGGGACAATCAGCCCCAGCATTTT
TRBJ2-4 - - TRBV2 CASSDRSRGDIQYF TGTGCCAGCAGTGATCGAAGCAGGGGCGACATTCAGTACTTC
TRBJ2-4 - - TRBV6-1 CASSESGGAKNIQYF TGTGCCAGCAGTGAATCCGGGGGAGCCAAAAACATTCAGTACTTC
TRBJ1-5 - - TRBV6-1 CASSEARGDQPQHF TGTGCCAGCAGTGAAGCAAGGGGTGACCAGCCCCAGCATTTT
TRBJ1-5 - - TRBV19 CASGAGINQPQHF TGTGCCAGTGGGGCAGGGATCAATCAGCCCCAGCATTTT
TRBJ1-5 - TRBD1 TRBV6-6 CASTLSTGMGNQPQHF TGTGCCAGCACCCTATCGACAGGGATGGGCAATCAGCCCCAGCATTTT
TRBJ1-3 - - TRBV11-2 CASTSTGPSGNTIYF TGTGCCAGCACCTCGACAGGCCCCTCTGGAAACACCATATATTTT
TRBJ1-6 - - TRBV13 CASSQGDSSSYNSPLHF TGTGCCAGCAGCCAAGGTGACAGTAGCTCCTATAATTCACCCCTCCACTTT
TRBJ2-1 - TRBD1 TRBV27 CASSVPYRGRASEQFF TGTGCCAGCAGTGTACCGTACAGGGGTAGGGCTAGTGAGCAGTTCTTC
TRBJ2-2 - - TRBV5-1 CASSFPGQELFF TGCGCCAGCAGCTTCCCAGGGCAGGAGCTGTTTTTT
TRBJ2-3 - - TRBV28 CASSSGSPADTQYF TGTGCCAGCAGTTCGGGGTCCCCAGCAGATACGCAGTATTTT
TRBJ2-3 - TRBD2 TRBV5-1 CASSREGADTQYF TGCGCCAGCAGCCGGGAGGGTGCAGATACGCAGTATTTT
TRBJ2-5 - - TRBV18 CASSPGQLQETQYF TGTGCCAGCTCACCTGGACAGCTACAAGAGACCCAGTACTTC
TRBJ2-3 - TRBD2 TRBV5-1 CASSFSGRTDTQYF TGCGCCAGCAGCTTTAGCGGGAGGACAGATACGCAGTATTTT
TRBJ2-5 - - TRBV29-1 CSVDRVGQETQYF TGCAGCGTTGACCGGGTTGGGCAAGAGACCCAGTACTTC
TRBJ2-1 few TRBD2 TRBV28 CASVSTALAGGREQFF TGTGCCAGCGTCTCGACCGCTCTAGCGGGAGGGCGGGAGCAGTTCTTC
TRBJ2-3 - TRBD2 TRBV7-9 CASTSSGRAIFADTQYF TGTGCCAGCACCTCTAGCGGGAGGGCGATTTTTGCAGATACGCAGTATTTT
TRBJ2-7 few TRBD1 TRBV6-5 CASSIRQGVYEQYF TGTGCCAGCAGTATAAGACAGGGGGTCTACGAGCAGTACTTC
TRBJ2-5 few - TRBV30 CAWSSGETQYF TGTGCCTGGAGTTCGGGGGAGACCCAGTACTTC
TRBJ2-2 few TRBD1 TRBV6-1 CASSGRQGANTGELFF TGTGCCAGCAGTGGTAGACAGGGGGCGAACACCGGGGAGCTGTTTTTT
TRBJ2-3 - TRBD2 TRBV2 CASKRTSGGSDTQYF TGTGCCAGCAAGAGGACTAGCGGGGGCTCAGATACGCAGTATTTT
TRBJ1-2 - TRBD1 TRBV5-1 CASSLNPGGLNYGYTF TGCGCCAGCAGCTTGAACCCAGGGGGACTTAACTATGGCTACACCTTC
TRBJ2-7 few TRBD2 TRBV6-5 CASSRTSGSIYEQYF TGTGCCAGCAGTCGGACTAGCGGGAGCATCTACGAGCAGTACTTC
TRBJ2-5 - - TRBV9 CASSVGLAGETQYF TGTGCCAGCAGCGTAGGGCTAGCTGGCGAGACCCAGTACTTC
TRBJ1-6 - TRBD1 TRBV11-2 CASSLDWGQGALHF TGTGCCAGCAGCTTAGATTGGGGACAGGGGGCCCTCCACTTT
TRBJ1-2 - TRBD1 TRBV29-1 CSAVPGGGYGYTF TGCAGCGCCGTTCCAGGGGGCGGCTATGGCTACACCTTC
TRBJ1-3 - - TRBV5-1 CASSLVGSYSGNTIYF TGCGCCAGCAGCTTGGTGGGCAGTTACTCTGGAAACACCATATATTTT
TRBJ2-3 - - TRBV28 CASSSASRTDTQYF TGTGCCAGCAGTTCGGCTAGCCGCACAGATACGCAGTATTTT
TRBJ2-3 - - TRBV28 CASSASVGTSTDTQYF TGTGCCAGCAGCGCAAGCGTCGGGACTAGCACAGATACGCAGTATTTT
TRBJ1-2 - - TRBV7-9 CASSLGSGNYGYTF TGTGCCAGCAGTCTAGGGTCAGGGAACTATGGCTACACCTTC
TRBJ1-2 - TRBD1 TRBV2 CASSVGQGDGYTF TGTGCCAGCAGTGTGGGGCAGGGGGATGGCTACACCTTC
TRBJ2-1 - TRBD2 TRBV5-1 CASSLTTSGGARYEQFF TGCGCCAGCAGCTTGACGACTAGCGGGGGGGCTCGGTATGAGCAGTTCTTC
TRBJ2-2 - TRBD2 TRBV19 CASRGLAGRNTGELFF TGTGCCAGTAGGGGACTAGCGGGGAGGAACACCGGGGAGCTGTTTTTT
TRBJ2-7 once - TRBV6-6 CASKEDLYEQYF TGTGCCAGCAAGGAGGACCTTTACGAGCAGTACTTC
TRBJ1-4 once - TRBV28 CASSSDRDREKLFF TGTGCCAGCAGCTCCGATCGGGATCGCGAAAAACTGTTTTTT
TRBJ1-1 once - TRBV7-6 CASSPQTAMNTEAFF TGTGCCAGCAGCCCCCAGACAGCAATGAACACTGAAGCTTTCTTT
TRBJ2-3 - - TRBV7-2 CASSLMAGSTDTQYF TGTGCCAGCAGCTTAATGGCAGGATCCACAGATACGCAGTATTTT